A selection of T cell receptor beta chains follows, all from one sample in a study of blood T cell repertoires in COVID-19. Repertoires were generated with immunoSEQ multiplex PCR, while TCRdb's copy carries only in-frame clones and drops some. Here the sample spans around 330,000 clones, around nine tenths being singletons. Sequencing input: peripheral blood. The receptor source for this set is a woman in her forties or fifties with active or convalescent COVID-19. Both conserved end residues are part of each CDR3. The order of the fields is J gene, D gene, clone size, V gene, CDR3 protein, CDR3 DNA. The D gene is left open where the match is weak. Not every row has a clone size; where given, it reads once, few, many or a size class.

TRBJ2-7	TRBD2	NA	TRBV27	CASSLVGGTGSSYEQYF	TGTGCCAGCAGTTTAGTCGGGGGGACCGGGAGCTCCTACGAGCAGTACTTC
TRBJ1-2	TRBD1	NA	TRBV29-1	CSAQTGGGYGYTF	TGCAGCGCGCAGACAGGGGGCGGCTATGGCTACACCTTC
TRBJ2-3	NA	NA	TRBV3-1/TRBV3-2	CASSPALTGLAQYF	TGTGCCAGCAGCCCCGCCCTTACAGGGTTAGCGCAGTATTTT
TRBJ2-1	TRBD2	many	TRBV28	CASSLSSGRADEQFF	TGTGCCAGCAGTTTATCTAGCGGGAGGGCCGATGAGCAGTTCTTC
TRBJ2-7	TRBD2	NA	TRBV7-3	CASSPGSGAYEQYF	TGTGCCAGCAGCCCGGGGAGCGGGGCATACGAGCAGTACTTC
TRBJ2-3	TRBD2	NA	TRBV5-4	CASSIMLAGASTDTQYF	TGTGCCAGCAGCATTATGCTAGCGGGGGCCAGCACAGATACGCAGTATTTT
TRBJ2-2	TRBD2	NA	TRBV9	CASSPLGLAGTGELFF	TGTGCCAGCAGCCCCCTAGGACTAGCGGGGACCGGGGAGCTGTTTTTT
TRBJ2-1	NA	once	TRBV27	CASSTQYNEQFF	TGTGCCAGCAGTACCCAGTACAATGAGCAGTTCTTC
TRBJ2-3	TRBD1	NA	TRBV10-3	CAINRDSSGADTQYF	TGTGCCATCAACCGGGACAGTTCAGGCGCAGATACGCAGTATTTT
TRBJ1-1	NA	NA	TRBV29-1	CSVRSRGSSNTEAFF	TGCAGCGTCCGGTCTCGGGGGTCGTCGAACACTGAAGCTTTCTTT
TRBJ1-5	NA	NA	TRBV28	CASIRQGNQPQHF	TGTGCCAGCATCCGACAGGGCAATCAGCCCCAGCATTTT
TRBJ1-2	NA	NA	TRBV3-1/TRBV3-2	CASSPGTFNYGYTF	TGTGCCAGCAGCCCTGGGACTTTCAACTATGGCTACACCTTC
TRBJ2-7	NA	NA	TRBV2	CASSIETSYEQYF	TGTGCCAGCAGTATAGAGACTTCCTACGAGCAGTACTTC
TRBJ2-3	NA	NA	TRBV4-2	CASSQLRIGRDTDTQYF	TGTGCCAGCAGCCAATTGAGGATAGGGAGAGACACAGATACGCAGTATTTT
TRBJ2-5	NA	NA	TRBV4-3	CASSQDLGLPETQYF	TGCGCCAGCAGCCAAGATCTGGGCCTCCCGGAGACCCAGTACTTC
TRBJ2-3	NA	NA	TRBV24-1	CATSQGGLSTDTQYF	TGTGCCACCAGTCAGGGCGGTTTAAGCACAGATACGCAGTATTTT
TRBJ2-5	NA	NA	TRBV11-3	CASSLGNSEETQYF	TGTGCCAGCAGCTTAGGAAATAGCGAAGAGACCCAGTACTTC
TRBJ1-1	NA	NA	TRBV5-1	CANHPTEAFF	TGCGCCAATCATCCCACTGAAGCTTTCTTT
TRBJ1-2	NA	once	TRBV30	CAWSVLRGYGYTF	TGCGCCTGGAGTGTACTACGAGGTTATGGCTACACCTTC
TRBJ2-1	TRBD1	NA	TRBV4-3	CASSQDRTGGWNEQFF	TGCGCCAGCAGCCAAGATCGGACAGGGGGCTGGAATGAGCAGTTCTTC
TRBJ2-2	TRBD2	NA	TRBV3-1/TRBV3-2	CASSQLIGLAGGPGTGELFF	TGTGCCAGCAGCCAACTTATAGGACTAGCGGGGGGGCCGGGCACCGGGGAGCTGTTTTTT
TRBJ2-5	TRBD1	NA	TRBV5-1	CASSLQGAGSQETQYF	TGCGCCAGCAGCCTACAGGGGGCAGGGAGCCAAGAGACCCAGTACTTC
TRBJ2-7	NA	NA	TRBV2	CASGEAGLIYEQYF	TGTGCCAGCGGAGAGGCAGGGCTAATTTACGAGCAGTACTTC
TRBJ2-2	NA	NA	TRBV7-9	CASSPITGELFF	TGTGCCAGCAGCCCCATCACCGGGGAGCTGTTTTTT
TRBJ1-6	NA	NA	TRBV19	CASSIGNSPLHF	TGTGCCAGTAGTATCGGGAATTCACCCCTCCACTTT
TRBJ2-1	NA	NA	TRBV19	CASSIRSLGAEQFF	TGTGCCAGTAGTATAAGGAGCTTAGGGGCTGAGCAGTTCTTC
TRBJ2-1	TRBD2	NA	TRBV5-1	CASSLPLTSGNEQFF	TGCGCCAGCAGCCTTCCTCTTACTAGCGGTAATGAGCAGTTCTTC
TRBJ2-6	NA	NA	TRBV19	CASSKGGSGANVLTF	TGTGCCAGTAGTAAAGGGGGATCTGGGGCCAACGTCCTGACTTTC
TRBJ2-1	TRBD2	NA	TRBV7-2	CASSASLGGRTFYEQFF	TGTGCCAGCAGCGCAAGTCTTGGCGGGAGAACATTTTATGAGCAGTTCTTC